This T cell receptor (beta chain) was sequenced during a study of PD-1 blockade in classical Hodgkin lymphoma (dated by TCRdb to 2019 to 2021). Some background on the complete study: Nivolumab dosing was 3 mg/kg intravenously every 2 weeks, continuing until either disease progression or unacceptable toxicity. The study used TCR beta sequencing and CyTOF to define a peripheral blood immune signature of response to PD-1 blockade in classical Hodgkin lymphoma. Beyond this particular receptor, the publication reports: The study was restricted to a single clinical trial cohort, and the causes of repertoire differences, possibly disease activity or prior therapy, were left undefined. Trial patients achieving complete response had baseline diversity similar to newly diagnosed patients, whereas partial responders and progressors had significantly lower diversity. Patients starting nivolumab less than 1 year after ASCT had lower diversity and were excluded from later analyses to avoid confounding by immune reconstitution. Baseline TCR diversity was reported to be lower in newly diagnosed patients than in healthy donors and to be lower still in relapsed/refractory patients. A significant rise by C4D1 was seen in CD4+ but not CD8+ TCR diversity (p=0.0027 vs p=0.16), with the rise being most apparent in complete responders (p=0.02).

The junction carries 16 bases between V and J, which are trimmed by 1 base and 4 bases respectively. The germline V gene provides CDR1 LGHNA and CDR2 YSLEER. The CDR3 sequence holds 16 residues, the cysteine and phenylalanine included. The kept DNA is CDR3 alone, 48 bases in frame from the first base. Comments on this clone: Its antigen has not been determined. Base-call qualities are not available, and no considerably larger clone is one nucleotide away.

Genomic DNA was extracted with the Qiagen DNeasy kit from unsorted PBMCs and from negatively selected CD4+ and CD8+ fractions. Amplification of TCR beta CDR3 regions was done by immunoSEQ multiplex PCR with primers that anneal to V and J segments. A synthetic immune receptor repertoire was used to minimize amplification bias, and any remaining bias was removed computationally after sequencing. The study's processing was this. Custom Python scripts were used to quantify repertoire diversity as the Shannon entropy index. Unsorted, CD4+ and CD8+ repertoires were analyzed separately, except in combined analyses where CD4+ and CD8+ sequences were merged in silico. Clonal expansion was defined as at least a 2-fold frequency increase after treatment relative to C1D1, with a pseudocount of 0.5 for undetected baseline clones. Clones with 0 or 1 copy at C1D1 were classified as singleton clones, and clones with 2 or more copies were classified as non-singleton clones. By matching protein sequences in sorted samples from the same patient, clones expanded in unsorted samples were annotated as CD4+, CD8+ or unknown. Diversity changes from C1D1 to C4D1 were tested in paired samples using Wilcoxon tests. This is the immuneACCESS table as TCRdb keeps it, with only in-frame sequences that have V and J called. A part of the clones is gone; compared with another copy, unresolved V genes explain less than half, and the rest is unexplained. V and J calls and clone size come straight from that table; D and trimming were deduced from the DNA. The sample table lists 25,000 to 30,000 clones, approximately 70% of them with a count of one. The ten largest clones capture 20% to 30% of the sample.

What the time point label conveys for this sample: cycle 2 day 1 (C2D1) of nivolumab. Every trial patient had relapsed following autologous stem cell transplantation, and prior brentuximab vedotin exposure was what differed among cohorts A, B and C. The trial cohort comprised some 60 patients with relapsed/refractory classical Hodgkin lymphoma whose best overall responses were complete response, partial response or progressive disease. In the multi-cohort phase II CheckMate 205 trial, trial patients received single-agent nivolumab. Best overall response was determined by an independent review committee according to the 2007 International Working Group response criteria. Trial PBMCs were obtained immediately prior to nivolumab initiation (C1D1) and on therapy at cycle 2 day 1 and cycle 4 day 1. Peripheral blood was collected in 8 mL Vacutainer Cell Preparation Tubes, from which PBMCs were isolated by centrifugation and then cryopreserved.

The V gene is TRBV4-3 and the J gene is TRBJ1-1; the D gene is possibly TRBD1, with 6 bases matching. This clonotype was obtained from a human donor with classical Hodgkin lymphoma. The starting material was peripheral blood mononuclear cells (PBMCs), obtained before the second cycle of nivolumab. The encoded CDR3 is CASSQAMGLRGTEAFF. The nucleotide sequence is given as TGCGCCAGCAGCCAAGCCATGGGGCTCAGGGGCACTGAAGCTTTCTTT.